This T cell receptor (beta chain) was retrieved from a study of shared clonotypes between healthy human individuals. V was shortened by 1 base and J by 10 bases, with 10 bases between the two germline ends. From germline, CDR1 is SGHVS and CDR2 FQNEAQ. The CDR3 covers 12 residues. TCRdb's copy holds only in-frame clones and misses some; the assay was immunoSEQ multiplex PCR. The sample records about 2 million clones, about 95% being singletons. The receptor's source is a man younger than 35 in good health. Sequences were obtained from naive CD4+ T cells sorted from blood. Subset denoted: CD45RA+ positively selected. J is TRBJ2-5 and V is TRBV7-8, with D maybe TRBD1 (6 bases). The DNA for the CDR3 is TGTGCCAGCAGCTTAGGGGAAGGGGGCCAGTACTTC. Translation: CASSLGEGGQYF.